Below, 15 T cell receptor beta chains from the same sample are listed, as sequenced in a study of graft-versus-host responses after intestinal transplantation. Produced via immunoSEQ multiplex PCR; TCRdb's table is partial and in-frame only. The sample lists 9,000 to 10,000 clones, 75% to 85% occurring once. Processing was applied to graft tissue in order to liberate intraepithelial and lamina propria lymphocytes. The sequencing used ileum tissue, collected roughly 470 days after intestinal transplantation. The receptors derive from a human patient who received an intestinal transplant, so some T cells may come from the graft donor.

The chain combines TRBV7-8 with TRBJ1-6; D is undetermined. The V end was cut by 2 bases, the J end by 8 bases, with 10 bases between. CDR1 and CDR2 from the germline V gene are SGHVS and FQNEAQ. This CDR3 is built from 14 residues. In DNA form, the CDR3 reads TGTGCCAGCAGCTTAACGGGGAGTGATTCACCCCTCCACTTT. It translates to CASSLTGSDSPLHF. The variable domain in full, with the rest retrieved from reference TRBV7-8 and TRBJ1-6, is GAGVSQSPRYKVAKRGQDVALRCDPISGHVSLFWYQQALGQGPEFLTYFQNEAQLDKSGLPSDRFFAERPEGSVSTLKIQRTQQEDSAVYLCASSLTGSDSPLHFGNGTRLTVT.

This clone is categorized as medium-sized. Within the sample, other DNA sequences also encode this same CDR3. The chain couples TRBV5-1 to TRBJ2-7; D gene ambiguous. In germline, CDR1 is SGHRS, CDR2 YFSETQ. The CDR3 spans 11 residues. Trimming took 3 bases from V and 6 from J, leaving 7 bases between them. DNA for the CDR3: TGCGCCAGCAGCTGGGGTTCCGAGCAGTACTTC. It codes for CASSWGSEQYF. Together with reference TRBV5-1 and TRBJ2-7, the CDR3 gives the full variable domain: KAGVTQTPRYLIKTRGQQVTLSCSPISGHRSVSWYQQTPGQGLQFLFEYFSETQRNKGNFPGRFSGRQFSNSRSEMNVSTLELGDSALYLCASSWGSEQYFGPGTRLTVT.

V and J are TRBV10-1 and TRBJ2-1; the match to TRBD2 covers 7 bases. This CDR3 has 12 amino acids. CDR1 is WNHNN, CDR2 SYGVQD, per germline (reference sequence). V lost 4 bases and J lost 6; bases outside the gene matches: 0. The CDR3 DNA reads TGCGCCAGCAGTGCGGGGGGCAATGAGCAGTTCTTC. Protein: CASSAGGNEQFF.

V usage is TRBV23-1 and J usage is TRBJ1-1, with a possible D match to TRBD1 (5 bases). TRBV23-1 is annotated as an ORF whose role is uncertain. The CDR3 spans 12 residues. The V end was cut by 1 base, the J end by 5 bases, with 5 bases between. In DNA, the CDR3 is TGCGCCAGCAGTCAATGGGGGACTGAAGCTTTCTTT. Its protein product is CASSQWGTEAFF.

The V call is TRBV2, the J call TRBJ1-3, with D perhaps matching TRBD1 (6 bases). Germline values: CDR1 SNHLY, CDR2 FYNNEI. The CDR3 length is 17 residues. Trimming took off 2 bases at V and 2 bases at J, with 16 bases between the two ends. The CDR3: CASSERGVLYAGNTIYF. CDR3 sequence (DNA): TGTGCCAGCAGTGAAAGGGGGGTACTCTATGCTGGAAACACCATATATTTT.

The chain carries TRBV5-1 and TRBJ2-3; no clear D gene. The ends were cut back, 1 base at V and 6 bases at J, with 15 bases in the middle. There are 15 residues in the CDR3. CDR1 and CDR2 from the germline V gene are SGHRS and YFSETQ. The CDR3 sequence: CASSLSATLGDTQYF. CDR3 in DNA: TGCGCCAGCAGCTTGTCGGCTACTCTCGGGGATACGCAGTATTTT.

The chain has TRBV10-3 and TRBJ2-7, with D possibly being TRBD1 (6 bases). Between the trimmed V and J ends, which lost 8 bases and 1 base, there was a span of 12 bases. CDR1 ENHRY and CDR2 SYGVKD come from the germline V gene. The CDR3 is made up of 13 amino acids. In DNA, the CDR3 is TGTGCCATCGGTAGGACAGCTTCCTACGAGCAGTACTTC. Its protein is CAIGRTASYEQYF.

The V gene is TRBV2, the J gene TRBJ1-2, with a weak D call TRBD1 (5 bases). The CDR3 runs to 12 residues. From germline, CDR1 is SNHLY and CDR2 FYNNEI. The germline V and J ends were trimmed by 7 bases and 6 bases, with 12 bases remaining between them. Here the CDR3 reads CASTPGGDGYTF. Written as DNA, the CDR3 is TGTGCCAGCACCCCGGGGGGAGATGGCTACACCTTC.

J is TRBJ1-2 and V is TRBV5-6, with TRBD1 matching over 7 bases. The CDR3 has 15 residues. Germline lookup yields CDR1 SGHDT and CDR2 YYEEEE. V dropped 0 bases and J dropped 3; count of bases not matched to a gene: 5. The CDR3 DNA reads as TGTGCCAGCAGCTTGGAACAGGGGAGACACTATGGCTACACCTTC. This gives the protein CASSLEQGRHYGYTF.

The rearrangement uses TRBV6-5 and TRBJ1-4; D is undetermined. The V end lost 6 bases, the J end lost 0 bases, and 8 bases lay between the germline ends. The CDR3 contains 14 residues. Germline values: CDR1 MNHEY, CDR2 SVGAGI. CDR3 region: CASREDATNEKLFF. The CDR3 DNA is TGTGCCAGCAGAGAAGATGCAACTAATGAAAAACTGTTTTTT.

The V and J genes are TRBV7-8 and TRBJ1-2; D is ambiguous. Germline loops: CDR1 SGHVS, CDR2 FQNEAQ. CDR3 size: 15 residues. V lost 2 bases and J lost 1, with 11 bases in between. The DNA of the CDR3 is TGTGCCAGCAGCTTATCAGATAGATTTAACTATGGCTACACCTTC. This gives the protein CASSLSDRFNYGYTF.

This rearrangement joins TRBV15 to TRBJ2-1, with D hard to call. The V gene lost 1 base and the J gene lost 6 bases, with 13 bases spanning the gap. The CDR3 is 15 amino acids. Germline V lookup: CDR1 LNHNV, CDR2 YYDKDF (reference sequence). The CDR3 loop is CATSRVYRQANEQFF. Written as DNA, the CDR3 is TGTGCCACCAGCAGAGTGTACAGACAAGCCAATGAGCAGTTCTTC.

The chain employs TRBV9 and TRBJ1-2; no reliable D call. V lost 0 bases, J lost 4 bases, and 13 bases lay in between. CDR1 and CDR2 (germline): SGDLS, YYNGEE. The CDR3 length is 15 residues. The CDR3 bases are TGTGCCAGCAGCGTAGAGCCAGCCCCACTCTATGGCTACACCTTC. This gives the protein CASSVEPAPLYGYTF.

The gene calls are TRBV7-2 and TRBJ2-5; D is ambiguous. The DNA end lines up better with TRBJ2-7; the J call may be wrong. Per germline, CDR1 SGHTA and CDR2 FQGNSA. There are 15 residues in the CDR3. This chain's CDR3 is CASSLSSVGSYEQYF. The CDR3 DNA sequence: TGTGCCAGCAGCTTAAGCAGCGTGGGGTCCTACGAGCAGTACTTC.

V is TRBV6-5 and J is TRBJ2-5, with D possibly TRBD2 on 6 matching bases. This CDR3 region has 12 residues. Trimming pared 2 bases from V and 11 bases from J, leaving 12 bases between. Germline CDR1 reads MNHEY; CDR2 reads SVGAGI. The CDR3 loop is CASSYNRLEQYF. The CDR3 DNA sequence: TGTGCCAGCAGTTACAATCGACTAGAGCAGTACTTC.